One T cell receptor (beta chain) is described in this entry. The data belong to a study of patients and donors after allogeneic stem cell transplantation. MiXCR was run by TCRdb on the RT-PCR reads, yielding one entry per CDR3 protein. Seen here are 390,000 or so distinct CDR3 sequences, 16% observed once, and the top ten hold less than 9.5%. Source material: blood, either unsorted or a sorted T cell fraction (not recorded which). The origin of this receptor is a human donor who was either an allogeneic HSCT recipient or a stem cell or donor lymphocyte infusion donor (not recorded which). It is not recorded whose cells these are; they may come from a transplant donor.

CDR3 DNA sequence: TGTGCCAGCAGCTCCCCAACCAGGGGGCGTTCTAGTGGCTACACCTTC. It codes for CASSSPTRGRSSGYTF. This chain joins TRBV7-8 and TRBJ1-2, with 8 bases matching TRBD1. This CDR3 is built from 16 residues. J gave up 7 bases and V 4 bases, and 14 bases lay outside the gene matches. Germline V gives CDR1 SGHVS, CDR2 FQNEAQ.